A selection of T cell receptor beta chains follows, all from one sample in a study of blood T cells in healthy people across ages. TCRdb recomputed calls from the 5' RACE reads with MiXCR, one row per CDR3 protein. Of 650,000 to 800,000 distinct CDR3 sequences in the sample, 44% were seen once. The specimen sequenced was blood. The receptor source for this set is a man aged 55 to 70 in good health. The CDR3 runs from the conserved cysteine through the conserved F or W. D genes are given only for firm matches. The size of a clone is reported for some rows only, either as once, few or many, or as a class for expanded clones.

d_call	clone_size	j_call	v_call	cdr3_aa	cdr3_nt
TRBD1	.	TRBJ2-1	TRBV7-9	CASTHSGTGMYNEQFF	TGTGCCAGCACCCATTCCGGGACAGGGATGTACAATGAGCAGTTCTTC
.	.	TRBJ2-6	TRBV7-3	CACGRNSPGANVLTF	TGTGCCTGCGGAAGAAACAGTCCTGGGGCCAACGTCCTGACTTTC
.	once	TRBJ1-2	TRBV6-5	CASSYRGANYGYTF	TGTGCCAGCAGTTACAGGGGAGCTAACTATGGCTACACCTTC
.	few	TRBJ2-1	TRBV3-1	CASRIGGGLYNEQFF	TGTGCCAGCAGGATAGGGGGGGGCCTGTACAATGAGCAGTTCTTC
.	.	TRBJ2-5	TRBV2	CASSWHRQETQYF	TGTGCCAGCAGTTGGCACAGGCAAGAGACCCAGTACTTC
.	.	TRBJ2-2	TRBV5-1	CASSLGGVPNTGELFF	TGCGCCAGCAGCCTGGGCGGCGTACCGAACACCGGGGAGCTGTTTTTT
.	.	TRBJ1-2	TRBV4-3	CASSQDPPIQGKIVYGCTF	TGCGCCAGCAGCCAAGACCCCCCGATCCAGGGGAAAATTGTCTATGGCTGCACCTTC
.	few	TRBJ1-6	TRBV4-3	CASSQVFRGDGSPLHF	TGCGCCAGCAGCCAAGTGTTTCGGGGCGATGGTTCACCCCTCCACTTT
TRBD1	.	TRBJ2-2	TRBV6-6	CASSFRTGSTTGELFF	TGTGCCAGCAGTTTTCGGACAGGTTCGACCACCGGGGAGCTGTTTTTT
TRBD1	once	TRBJ1-4	TRBV7-2	CASSFQTGRNEKLFF	TGTGCCAGCAGCTTCCAGACAGGGCGAAATGAAAAACTGTTTTTT
.	many	TRBJ2-7	TRBV5-1	CASSLDPANKAYEQYF	TGCGCCAGCAGCTTGGATCCAGCTAACAAAGCCTACGAGCAGTACTTC
.	many	TRBJ2-7	TRBV18	CASSPKENEQYF	TGTGCCAGCTCACCTAAGGAAAACGAGCAGTACTTC